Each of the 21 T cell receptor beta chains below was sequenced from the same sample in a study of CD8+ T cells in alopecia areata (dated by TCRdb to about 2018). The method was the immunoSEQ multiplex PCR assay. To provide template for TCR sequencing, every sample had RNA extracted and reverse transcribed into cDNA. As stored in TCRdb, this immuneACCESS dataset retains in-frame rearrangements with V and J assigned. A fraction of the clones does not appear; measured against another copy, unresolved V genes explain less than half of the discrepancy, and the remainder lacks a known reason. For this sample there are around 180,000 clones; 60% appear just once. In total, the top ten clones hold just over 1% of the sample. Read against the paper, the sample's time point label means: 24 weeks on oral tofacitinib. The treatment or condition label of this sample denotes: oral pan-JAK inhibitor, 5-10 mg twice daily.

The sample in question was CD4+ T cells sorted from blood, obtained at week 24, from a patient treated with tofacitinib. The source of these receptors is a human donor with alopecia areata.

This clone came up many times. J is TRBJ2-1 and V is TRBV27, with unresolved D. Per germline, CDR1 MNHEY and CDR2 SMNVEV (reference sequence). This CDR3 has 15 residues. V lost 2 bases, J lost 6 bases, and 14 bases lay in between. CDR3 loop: CASSLSLYNGNEQFF. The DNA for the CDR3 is TGTGCCAGCAGTTTAAGTCTGTATAACGGCAATGAGCAGTTCTTC.

The CDR3 here is CASSLGLTNEKLFF. CDR3 in DNA: TGTGCCAGCAGCCTGGGATTAACTAATGAAAAACTGTTTTTT. J is TRBJ1-4 and V is TRBV5-4; D is uncertain. CDR1 SGHNT and CDR2 YYREEE come from the germline V gene (reference sequence). The V end lost 4 bases, the J end lost 1 base, and 8 bases lay between the germline ends. The length of the CDR3 is 14 residues. The full variable domain, rest sourced from reference TRBV5-4 and TRBJ1-4, is ETGVTQSPTHLIKTRGQQVTLRCSSQSGHNTVSWYQQALGQGPQFIFQYYREEENGRGNFPPRFSGLQFPNYSSELNVNALELDDSALYLCASSLGLTNEKLFFGSGTQLSVL.

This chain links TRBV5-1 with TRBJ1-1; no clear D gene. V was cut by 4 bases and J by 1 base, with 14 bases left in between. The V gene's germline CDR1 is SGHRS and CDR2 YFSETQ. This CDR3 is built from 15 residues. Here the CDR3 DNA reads TGCGCCAGCAGCGGCCGGGCGGGGAGGAACACTGAAGCTTTCTTT. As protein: CASSGRAGRNTEAFF. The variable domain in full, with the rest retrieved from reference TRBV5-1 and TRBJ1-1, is KAGVTQTPRYLIKTRGQQVTLSCSPISGHRSVSWYQQTPGQGLQFLFEYFSETQRNKGNFPGRFSGRQFSNSRSEMNVSTLELGDSALYLCASSGRAGRNTEAFFGQGTRLTVV.

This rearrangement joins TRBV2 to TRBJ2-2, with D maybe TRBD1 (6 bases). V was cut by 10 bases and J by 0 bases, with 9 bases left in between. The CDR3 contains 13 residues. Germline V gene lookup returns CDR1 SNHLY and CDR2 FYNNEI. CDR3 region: CATGTTNTGELFF. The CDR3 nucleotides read TGTGCCACGGGGACAACGAACACCGGGGAGCTGTTTTTT.

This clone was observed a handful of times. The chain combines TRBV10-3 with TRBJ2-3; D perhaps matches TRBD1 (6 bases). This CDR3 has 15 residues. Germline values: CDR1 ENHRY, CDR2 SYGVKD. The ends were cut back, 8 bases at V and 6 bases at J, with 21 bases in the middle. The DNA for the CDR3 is TGTGCCATCGGGTCGGACAGCCCCCCGGGGGATACGCAGTATTTT. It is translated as CAIGSDSPPGDTQYF.

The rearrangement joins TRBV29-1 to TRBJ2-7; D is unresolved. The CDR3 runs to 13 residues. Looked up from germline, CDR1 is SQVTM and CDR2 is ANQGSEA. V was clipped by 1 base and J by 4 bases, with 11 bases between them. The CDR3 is CSVEVVTPYEQYF. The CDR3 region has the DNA TGCAGCGTTGAAGTCGTGACACCTTACGAGCAGTACTTC.

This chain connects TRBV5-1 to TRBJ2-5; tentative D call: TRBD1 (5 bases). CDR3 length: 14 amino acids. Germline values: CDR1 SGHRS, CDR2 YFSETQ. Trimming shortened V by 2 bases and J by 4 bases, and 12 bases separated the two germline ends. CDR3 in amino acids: CASSLQTDGETQYF. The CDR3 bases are TGCGCCAGCAGCTTACAGACAGACGGAGAGACCCAGTACTTC.

CDR3 region: CSVVGAVGANVLTF. CDR3 coding DNA: TGCAGCGTTGTAGGGGCTGTTGGGGCCAACGTCCTGACTTTC. The gene calls are TRBV29-1 and TRBJ2-6; tentatively, D is TRBD1 (5 bases). The CDR3 is made up of 14 amino acids. Trimming took off 4 bases at V and 3 bases at J, with 10 bases between the two ends. Germline values: CDR1 SQVTM, CDR2 ANQGSEA.

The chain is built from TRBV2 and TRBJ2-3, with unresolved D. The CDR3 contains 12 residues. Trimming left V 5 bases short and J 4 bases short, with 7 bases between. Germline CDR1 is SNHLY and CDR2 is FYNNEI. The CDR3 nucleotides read TGTGCCAGCAGTCTCGACTCAGATACGCAGTATTTT. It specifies CASSLDSDTQYF.

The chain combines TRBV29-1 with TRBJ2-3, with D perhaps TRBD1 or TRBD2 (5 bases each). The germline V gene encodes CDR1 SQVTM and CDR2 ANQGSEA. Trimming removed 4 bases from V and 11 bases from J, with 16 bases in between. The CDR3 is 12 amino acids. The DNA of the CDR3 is TGCAGCGTTGTCCAAAGGGACCTCGGGCAGTATTTT. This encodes CSVVQRDLGQYF.

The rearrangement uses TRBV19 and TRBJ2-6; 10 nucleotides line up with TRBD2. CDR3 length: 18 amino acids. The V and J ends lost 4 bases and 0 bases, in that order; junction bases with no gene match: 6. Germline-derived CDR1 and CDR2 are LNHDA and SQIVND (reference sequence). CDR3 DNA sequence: TGTGCCAGTAGTACTAGCGGGGGTATACTCTCTGGGGCCAACGTCCTGACTTTC. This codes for CASSTSGGILSGANVLTF.

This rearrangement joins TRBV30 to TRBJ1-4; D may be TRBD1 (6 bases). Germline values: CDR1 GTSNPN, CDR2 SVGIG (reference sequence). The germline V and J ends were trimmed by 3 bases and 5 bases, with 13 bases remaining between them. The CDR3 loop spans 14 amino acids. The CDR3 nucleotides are TGTGCCTGGAGATTTACAGGGAACAATGAAAAACTGTTTTTT. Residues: CAWRFTGNNEKLFF.

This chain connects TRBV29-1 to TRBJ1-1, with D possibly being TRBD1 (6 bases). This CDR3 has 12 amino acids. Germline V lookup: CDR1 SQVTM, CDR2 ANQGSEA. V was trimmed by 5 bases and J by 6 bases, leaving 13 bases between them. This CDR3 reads CSVTTGGSEAFF. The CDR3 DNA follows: TGCAGCGTTACCACGGGGGGCTCTGAAGCTTTCTTT.

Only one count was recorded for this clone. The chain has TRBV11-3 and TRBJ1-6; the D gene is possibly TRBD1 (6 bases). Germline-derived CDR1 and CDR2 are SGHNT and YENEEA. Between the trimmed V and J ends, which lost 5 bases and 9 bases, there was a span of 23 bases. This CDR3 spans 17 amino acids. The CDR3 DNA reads TGTGCCAGCAGCGCGCAACGCTGGGGGCTGGAGAGTTCACCCCTCCACTTT. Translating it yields CASSAQRWGLESSPLHF.

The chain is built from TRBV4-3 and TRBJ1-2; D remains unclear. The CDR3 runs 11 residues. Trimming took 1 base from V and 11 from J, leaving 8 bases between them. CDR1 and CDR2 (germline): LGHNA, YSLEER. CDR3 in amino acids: CASSQGVVYTF. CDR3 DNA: TGCGCCAGCAGCCAAGGGGTGGTTTACACCTTC.

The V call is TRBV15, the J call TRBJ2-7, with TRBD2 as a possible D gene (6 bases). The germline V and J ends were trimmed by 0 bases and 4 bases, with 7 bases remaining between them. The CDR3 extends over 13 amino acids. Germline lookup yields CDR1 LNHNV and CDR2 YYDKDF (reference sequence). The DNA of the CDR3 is TGTGCCACCAGCAGAGAGGAGGGGTACGAGCAGTACTTC. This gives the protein CATSREEGYEQYF. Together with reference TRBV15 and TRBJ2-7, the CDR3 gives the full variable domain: DAMVIQNPRYQVTQFGKPVTLSCSQTLNHNVMYWYQQKSSQAPKLLFHYYDKDFNNEADTPDNFQSRRPNTSFCFLDIRSPGLGDTAMYLCATSREEGYEQYFGPGTRLTVT.

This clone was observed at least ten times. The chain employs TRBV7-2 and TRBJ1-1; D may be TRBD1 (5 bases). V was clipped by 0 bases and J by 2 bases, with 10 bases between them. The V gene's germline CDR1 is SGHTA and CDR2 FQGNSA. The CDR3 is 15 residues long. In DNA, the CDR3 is TGTGCCAGCAGCTTAGCTGCAGGGCGTAACACTGAAGCTTTCTTT. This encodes CASSLAAGRNTEAFF.

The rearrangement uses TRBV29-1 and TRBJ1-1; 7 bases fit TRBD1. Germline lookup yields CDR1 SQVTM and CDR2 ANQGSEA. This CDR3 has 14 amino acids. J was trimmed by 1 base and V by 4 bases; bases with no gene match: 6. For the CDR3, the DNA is TGCAGCGTTGTAGTAGGGGGCCAGAACACTGAAGCTTTCTTT. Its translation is CSVVVGGQNTEAFF.

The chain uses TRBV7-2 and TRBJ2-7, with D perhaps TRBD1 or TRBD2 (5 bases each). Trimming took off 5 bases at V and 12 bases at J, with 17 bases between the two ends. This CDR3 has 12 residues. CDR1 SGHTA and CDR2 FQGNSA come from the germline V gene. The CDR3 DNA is TGTGCCAGCAGCCCGGTGGGGGACGTTCTGTACTTC. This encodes CASSPVGDVLYF. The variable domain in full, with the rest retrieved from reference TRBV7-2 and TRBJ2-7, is GAGVSQSPSNKVTEKGKDVELRCDPISGHTALYWYRQSLGQGLEFLIYFQGNSAPDKSGLPSDRFSAERTGGSVSTLTIQRTQQEDSAVYLCASSPVGDVLYFGPGTRLTVT.

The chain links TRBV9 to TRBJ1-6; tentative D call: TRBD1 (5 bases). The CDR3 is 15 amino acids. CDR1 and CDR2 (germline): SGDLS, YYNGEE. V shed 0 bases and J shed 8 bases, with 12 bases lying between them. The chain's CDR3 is CASSVDPREYSPLHF. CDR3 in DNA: TGTGCCAGCAGCGTAGATCCCAGGGAGTATTCACCCCTCCACTTT.

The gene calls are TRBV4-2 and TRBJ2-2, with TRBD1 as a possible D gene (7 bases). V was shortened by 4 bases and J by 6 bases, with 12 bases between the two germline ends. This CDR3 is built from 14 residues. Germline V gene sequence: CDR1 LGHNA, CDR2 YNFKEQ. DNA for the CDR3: TGTGCCAGCAGCCCGGACAGGAGGGCCGGGGAGCTGTTTTTT. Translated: CASSPDRRAGELFF.